The subject of this entry is one TCR beta chain. The antigen is unknown. The PCR contained 60 Vbeta and 13 Jbeta primers. Assay: immunoSEQ multiplex PCR; the TCRdb copy retains only in-frame clones and omits some. This table holds about 170,000 clones. Though probably carrying unrecorded immune exposures, donors were nominally healthy at sampling. This entry comes from a study of cytomegalovirus exposure and HLA in healthy donors. Study conclusions and caveats: Some V segments could not be told apart, so they were left out, TRBV6-2 and TRBV6-3 among them. Association of roughly 17,000 TCR beta sequences with HLA alleles was found at 0.05 false discovery rate in a later analysis.

This CDR3 comprises 14 residues. V was pared by 0 bases and J by 7 bases, with 4 bases of the junction left unmatched. From germline, CDR1 is SGHRS and CDR2 YFSETQ. The V gene is TRBV5-1, the J gene TRBJ2-7; 10 nucleotides line up with TRBD1. Sequencing was performed on PBMCs. This clonotype originated in a woman between 18 and 29 years old in good health and CMV-seropositive. This CDR3 reads CASSLGDRGGEQYF. CDR3 DNA: TGCGCCAGCAGCTTGGGGGACAGGGGTGGAGAGCAGTACTTC.